A single sample gave rise to the 9 T cell receptor beta chains below, sequenced in a study of shared clonotypes between healthy human individuals. Assay used: immunoSEQ multiplex PCR; TCRdb lists only in-frame clones, some missing. This sample has some 2,100,000 clones, with roughly 91% found just once. CD45RO negativity and positive selection for CCR7 defined naive CD8 cells, a population that excluded terminally differentiated effector memory CD45RA+ cells. Sequencing was carried out using naive CD8+ T cells from PBMCs. Receptors were obtained from a man younger than 35 in good health. Some clones in this sample may be carry-over from other donors' samples.

CDR3 residues: CASSSVDRGPGNTIYF. The DNA of the CDR3 is TGTGCCAGCAGCTCAGTGGACAGGGGCCCTGGAAACACCATATATTTT. The rearrangement uses TRBV7-8 and TRBJ1-3, with TRBD1 identical over 9 bases. The length of the CDR3 is 16 residues. Trimming cost V 4 bases and J 2 bases; bases outside gene matches: 6. CDR1 SGHVS and CDR2 FQNEAQ come from the germline V gene.

The J gene is TRBJ2-7, the V gene TRBV27; 11 bases line up with TRBD1. Looked up from germline, CDR1 is MNHEY and CDR2 is SMNVEV (reference sequence). The CDR3 covers 13 residues. The V segment lost 5 bases and the J segment 5 bases; nucleotides outside the gene matches: 2. As DNA, the CDR3 is TGTGCCAGCAGTCTGGACAGGGGGCACGAGCAGTACTTC. Amino acid sequence: CASSLDRGHEQYF.

V is TRBV9 and J is TRBJ2-7, with D maybe TRBD1 (6 bases). The CDR3 runs to 15 residues. The V end lost 3 bases, the J end lost 2 bases, and 15 bases lay between the germline ends. Germline V gene lookup returns CDR1 SGDLS and CDR2 YYNGEE. DNA for the CDR3: TGTGCCAGCAGCGACCGGGACACAGGAGCCTACGAGCAGTACTTC. Protein product: CASSDRDTGAYEQYF.

As to this clone: Relative to the germline gene, one junction end is altered; a read error may explain this. The genes are TRBV11-2 and TRBJ1-4; 7 nucleotides agree with TRBD1. This CDR3 is 17 amino acids long. Looked up from germline, CDR1 is SGHAT and CDR2 is FQNNGV. CDR3 sequence (DNA): TGTGCCAGCAGCTCCCGCGAAGACGACAGGGCTAACGAAAAACTGTTTTTT. As protein: CASSSREDDRANEKLFF.

The chain recombines TRBV19 with TRBJ1-3; possible D gene TRBD1, 6 bases. This CDR3 has 13 amino acids. Germline V gene data show CDR1 as LNHDA and CDR2 as SQIVND (reference sequence). V was shortened by 8 bases and J by 2 bases, with 10 bases between the two germline ends. The CDR3 DNA is TGTGCCAGTGGTCAGGGGACTGGAAACACCATATATTTT. This encodes CASGQGTGNTIYF.

The chain uses TRBV2 and TRBJ2-7; TRBD2 is a possible D gene (5 bases). Between the trimmed V and J ends, which lost 8 bases and 5 bases, there was a span of 16 bases. The CDR3 extends over 13 amino acids. CDR1 and CDR2 from the germline V gene are SNHLY and FYNNEI. In DNA form, the CDR3 reads TGTGCCAGCGAGGGCGACATAGCCCACGAGCAGTACTTC. It encodes CASEGDIAHEQYF. Using reference TRBV2 and TRBJ2-7 for the parts outside the CDR3, the full variable domain is EPEVTQTPSHQVTQMGQEVILRCVPISNHLYFYWYRQILGQKVEFLVSFYNNEISEKSEIFDDQFSVERPDGSNFTLKIRSTKLEDSAMYFCASEGDIAHEQYFGPGTRLTVT.

The rearrangement uses TRBV5-4 and TRBJ1-1; D unresolved. Trimming took 3 bases from V and 0 from J, leaving 9 bases between them. Germline CDR1 reads SGHNT; CDR2 reads YYREEE (reference sequence). The CDR3 length is 14 residues. The CDR3 loop reads CASSSYTMNTEAFF. The DNA for the CDR3 is TGTGCCAGCAGCTCCTACACAATGAACACTGAAGCTTTCTTT.

This chain joins TRBV7-6 and TRBJ1-1; tentatively, D is TRBD1 (5 bases). Germline V gene lookup returns CDR1 SGHVS and CDR2 FNYEAQ. Trimming cost V 5 bases and J 0 bases, with 16 bases left between them. The CDR3 extends over 16 amino acids. CDR3 in DNA: TGTGCCAGCAGCCCCCCCAGGGCATCTATGAACACTGAAGCTTTCTTT. This gives the protein CASSPPRASMNTEAFF.

V and J are TRBV10-2 and TRBJ2-7, with 8 positions matching TRBD1. Germline values: CDR1 WSHSY, CDR2 SAAADI. Trimming took 3 bases from V and 3 from J; bases not matched to a gene: 4. This CDR3 region has 14 residues. CDR3 DNA sequence: TGCGCCAGCAGTGAAAGGACAGGGTTCTACGAGCAGTACTTC. Its protein product is CASSERTGFYEQYF.